The clone carrying this T cell receptor (beta chain) was seen ten or more times. The antigen remains undetermined. CDR1 SGHDN and CDR2 FVKESK come from the germline V gene. Deletions cut 4 bases from V and 12 bases from J, with 21 bases between. The CDR3 runs 14 residues. These data are taken from a study of T cell repertoires in cytomegalovirus infection. General study results and limits: The ex vivo response was dominated by HLA-C-restricted CMV-specific TCR beta clonotypes. Frequencies of public TCR beta families were cumulated, and this identified carriers of CMV plus the relevant HLA.

TCRdb reprocessed the reads with MiXCR, giving one entry per CDR3 protein. This table holds 200,000 to 300,000 distinct CDR3 sequences, more than 9% found once. The sequenced sample was PBMCs. This chain connects TRBV14 to TRBJ1-1, with D maybe TRBD1 (6 bases). This clonotype was sampled from a human donor in good health (CMV status not recorded). Some clones in this sample may be carry-over from other donors' samples. In DNA form, the CDR3 reads TGTGCCAGCAGCCCAAATCACGTAACAGGGCGAACTTTCTTT. This codes for CASSPNHVTGRTFF.